The 25 T cell receptor beta chains presented below share a single source sample, sequenced in a study of CD8+CD57+ T cells in acquired aplastic anemia. Genomic DNA provided the template from which TCR beta VDJ and CDR3 profiles were obtained. TCRdb redid the calling of the reads with MiXCR, one entry per CDR3 protein. The sample yields 150,000 to 200,000 distinct CDR3 sequences, under 55% seen once. Before being chosen for sequencing, patients had shown CD8+CD57+ cell expansion by flow cytometry. The specimen was sorted CD4+, CD8+, or CD8+CD57+ T cells (not recorded which) from PBMCs. All receptors come from a human donor with aplastic anemia.

As for this clonotype: At one boundary the junction diverges from the germline segment, which might be a read error. This chain links TRBV5-1 with TRBJ2-4; 14 positions match TRBD2. Germline CDR1 SGHRS, CDR2 YFSETQ. The CDR3 is 18 amino acids. CDR3 region: CASGLSRLAGGEGDIQYF. In DNA, the CDR3 is TGCGCCAGCGGCTTGAGTCGACTAGCGGGAGGGGAGGGGGACATTCAGTACTTC.

In regard to this clonotype: With a much larger clone just one base away, this may be a read error. V is TRBV2 and J is TRBJ1-1, with 7 nucleotides matching TRBD1. CDR3 length: 13 amino acids. Germline V gives CDR1 SNHLY, CDR2 FYNNEI. As DNA, the CDR3 is TGTGCCAGCAGTGCAGGGGGGGGGACTGAAGCTCTCTTT. It codes for CASSAGGGTEALF.

V is TRBV2 and J is TRBJ2-1; possible D gene TRBD2, 5 bases. CDR3 size: 14 residues. The germline V and J ends were trimmed by 5 bases and 7 bases, with 15 bases remaining between them. Germline CDR1 reads SNHLY; CDR2 reads FYNNEI. Here the CDR3 reads CASSPRTSMNEQFF. The CDR3 DNA reads as TGTGCCAGCAGTCCACGAACTAGTATGAATGAGCAGTTCTTC.

The chain couples TRBV2 to TRBJ2-1; maybe TRBD2 (5 bases). V was shortened by 6 bases and J by 5 bases, with 5 bases between the two germline ends. Germline assignment: CDR1 SNHLY and CDR2 FYNNEI. The CDR3 is 11 amino acids. The chain's CDR3 is CASSGDNEQFF. CDR3 bases: TGTGCCAGCAGCGGGGACAATGAGCAGTTCTTC.

In its sample, this clonotype was seen many times. The rearrangement links TRBV2 to TRBJ1-1, with D unclear. Germline loops: CDR1 SNHLY, CDR2 FYNNEI. This CDR3 is built from 11 residues. Trimming removed 4 bases at V and 1 base at J, with 1 base between. The chain's CDR3 is CASSANTEAFF. CDR3 DNA sequence: TGTGCCAGCAGTGCGAACACTGAAGCTTTCTTT.

This clonotype was counted at least ten times. V is TRBV19 and J is TRBJ1-3; the D gene is possibly TRBD1 (5 bases). The CDR3 has 14 amino acids. V dropped 5 bases and J dropped 1 base, with 9 bases sitting between them. CDR1 and CDR2 (germline): LNHDA, SQIVND (reference sequence). The CDR3 reads CASSPRGSGNTIYF. CDR3 in DNA: TGTGCCAGTAGTCCAAGGGGTTCTGGAAACACCATATATTTT.

This chain joins TRBV7-9 and TRBJ1-4, with D maybe TRBD1 (5 bases). The CDR3 is made up of 14 amino acids. V shed 6 bases and J shed 6 bases, with 14 bases lying between them. CDR1 and CDR2 (germline): SEHNR, FQNEAQ (reference sequence). DNA for the CDR3: TGTGCCAGCAGTTCGGGACGGGGCGATGAAAAACTGTTTTTT. It is translated as CASSSGRGDEKLFF.

On this clonotype itself: This may arise from a read error, as a much more abundant clone is one base away. This rearrangement joins TRBV5-1 to TRBJ1-1; D might be TRBD1 (5 bases). With 3 bases removed from V and 2 bases from J, the gap between germline ends came to 11 bases. Looked up from germline, CDR1 is SGHRS and CDR2 is YFSETQ. The CDR3 totals 14 residues. CDR3 sequence reads: CASSSQVRNTEAFF. The CDR3 DNA sequence: TGCGCCAGCAGCTCACAGGTGCGCAACACTGAAGCTTTCTTT.

The V call is TRBV29-1, the J call TRBJ1-1; 9 nucleotides match TRBD1. Germline CDR1 and CDR2: SQVTM and ANQGSEA. V gave up 6 bases and J gave up 5 bases; unmatched junction bases: 4. There are 12 residues in the CDR3. Here the CDR3 DNA reads TGCAGCGTCGACAGGGGGTTAACTGAAGCTTTCTTT. This encodes CSVDRGLTEAFF.

The count of this clonotype is one. The chain joins TRBV11-1 to TRBJ2-3; the match to TRBD1 covers 10 bases. Germline-derived CDR1 and CDR2 are SGHAT and FQDESV (reference sequence). This CDR3 spans 17 amino acids. The ends lost 5 bases at V and 1 base at J; junction bases unmatched: 9. This CDR3 is CASSPGTGVFGTDTQYF. For the CDR3, the DNA is TGTGCCAGCAGCCCCGGGACAGGGGTTTTTGGCACAGATACGCAGTATTTT.

This clonotype occurred many times. The CDR3 DNA sequence: TGCAGTGCTAGAGACCCGGGGACTAGCGTCTATGAGCAGTTCTTC. Residues: CSARDPGTSVYEQFF. This sequence joins TRBV20-1 and TRBJ2-1; 10 bases align to TRBD2. The CDR3 contains 15 residues. CDR1 and CDR2 (germline): DFQATT, SNEGSKA (reference sequence). V was pared by 0 bases and J by 8 bases, with 7 bases of the junction left unmatched.

The CDR3 sequence is CSGGDRGTYEQYF. The DNA of the CDR3 is TGCAGCGGCGGGGACAGAGGAACCTACGAGCAGTACTTC. The V call is TRBV29-1, the J call TRBJ2-7, with D possibly TRBD1 on 7 matching bases. This CDR3 region has 13 residues. Trimming pared 7 bases from V and 2 bases from J, leaving 15 bases between. The germline CDR1 and CDR2 sequences are SQVTM and ANQGSEA.

The chain uses TRBV12-3 or TRBV12-4 and TRBJ1-5; the D gene is possibly TRBD1 (6 bases). Trimming left V 7 bases short and J 2 bases short, with 15 bases between. CDR3 length: 15 residues. This chain's CDR3 is CASTPPGHRNQPQHF. The DNA for the CDR3 is TGTGCCAGCACACCACCGGGACATCGCAATCAGCCCCAGCATTTT.

The chain carries TRBV9 and TRBJ2-5, with D perhaps matching TRBD2 (6 bases). Germline CDR1 is SGDLS and CDR2 is YYNGEE. There are 14 residues in the CDR3. The germline V and J ends were trimmed by 0 bases and 3 bases, with 9 bases remaining between them. For the CDR3, the DNA is TGTGCCAGCAGCGTAGTGGGGGGTGAAGAGACCCAGTACTTC. Translating gives CASSVVGGEETQYF.

There are many counts of this clonotype. The genes are TRBV5-1 and TRBJ2-1, with 7 bases identical to TRBD2. CDR1 SGHRS and CDR2 YFSETQ come from the germline V gene. V lost 1 base and J lost 0; bases outside the gene matches: 1. This CDR3 has 15 residues. The CDR3 DNA sequence: TGCGCCAGCAGCTTGCCGGGGGGCTCCTACAATGAGCAGTTCTTC. Translation: CASSLPGGSYNEQFF.

The sample holds a few counts of this clonotype. An end of the junction does not agree with germline; a read error may underlie this. The gene calls are TRBV6-1 and TRBJ2-7, with D possibly matching TRBD1 (5 bases). The CDR3 totals 14 residues. Per germline, CDR1 MNHNS and CDR2 SASEGT. CDR3 residues: CASTEGLPGYEQYF. The CDR3 nucleotides read TGTGCCAGCACTGAAGGGTTACCAGGGTACGAGCAGTACTTC.

The rearrangement joins TRBV7-6 to TRBJ2-1, with unresolved D. V shed 5 bases and J shed 6 bases, with 11 bases lying between them. CDR3 length equals 13 residues. CDR1 SGHVS and CDR2 FNYEAQ come from the germline V gene. This CDR3 is CASSLKGINEQFF. CDR3 sequence (DNA): TGTGCCAGCAGCCTTAAGGGTATCAATGAGCAGTTCTTC.

This clonotype was seen ten or more times. This rearrangement joins TRBV5-6 to TRBJ2-3, with TRBD2 matching over 11 bases. The CDR3 runs 15 residues. Germline V gives CDR1 SGHDT, CDR2 YYEEEE. V was pared by 0 bases and J by 6 bases, with 3 bases of the junction left unmatched. CDR3 loop: CASSLGLAGLDTQYF. CDR3 DNA: TGTGCCAGCAGCTTGGGACTAGCGGGACTGGATACGCAGTATTTT.

Note on this clonotype: The junction and the germline gene differ at one end; a read error may be behind it. CDR3 coding DNA: TGTGCCAGCAATCTGGGGGAAGCGGGGGAGACCCAGCACTTC. This gives the protein CASNLGEAGETQHF. The chain recombines TRBV10-3 with TRBJ2-5, with TRBD2 matching over 8 bases. CDR3 length: 14 residues. From germline, CDR1 is ENHRY and CDR2 SYGVKD.

The gene calls are TRBV2 and TRBJ1-2; tentative D call: TRBD1 (5 bases). CDR3 length: 10 residues. CDR1 and CDR2 (germline): SNHLY, FYNNEI. V lost 1 base and J lost 14, with 8 bases in between. CDR3 protein: CASSEGGDTF. CDR3 in DNA: TGTGCCAGCAGTGAAGGGGGCGATACCTTC.

The V gene is TRBV18, the J gene TRBJ2-2; 7 nucleotides match TRBD1. This CDR3 is built from 12 residues. Germline trimming cut 3 bases from V and 13 bases from J; bases unmatched to any gene: 5. Germline CDR1 is KGHSH and CDR2 is LQKENI. For the CDR3, the DNA is TGTGCCAGCTCACCTGACAGGGTCGGGCTGTTTTTT. Amino acids: CASSPDRVGLFF.

The chain employs TRBV20-1 and TRBJ2-5, with 7 bases fitting TRBD2. Unmatched junction bases numbered 6, after V lost 4 bases and J lost 1 base. Germline values: CDR1 DFQATT, CDR2 SNEGSKA (reference sequence). CDR3 length: 14 amino acids. The CDR3 protein is CSAKTGGGQETQYF. DNA of the CDR3: TGCAGTGCTAAGACGGGAGGCGGCCAAGAGACCCAGTACTTC.

The gene calls are TRBV25-1 and TRBJ2-7, with TRBD1 as a possible D gene (6 bases). This CDR3 has 15 amino acids. Germline values: CDR1 MGHDK, CDR2 SYGVNS. Trimming took off 0 bases at V and 3 bases at J, with 12 bases between the two ends. The CDR3 DNA is TGTGCCAGCAGTGAATATTGGGTAGGGGGCTACGAGCAGTACTTC. Its translation is CASSEYWVGGYEQYF.

This clonotype was observed at least ten times. V and J are TRBV7-9 and TRBJ1-5, with D hard to call. In germline, CDR1 is SEHNR, CDR2 FQNEAQ (reference sequence). The CDR3 has 14 amino acids. V dropped 5 bases and J dropped 3 bases, with 11 bases sitting between them. CDR3 region: CASSESSLNQPQHF. The CDR3 bases are TGTGCCAGCAGCGAGAGCAGCCTCAATCAGCCCCAGCATTTT.

This clonotype has a count of ten or more. J is TRBJ2-5 and V is TRBV9, with TRBD2 matching over 7 bases. Germline trimming cut 0 bases from V and 3 bases from J; bases unmatched to any gene: 11. The length of the CDR3 is 17 residues. Per germline, CDR1 SGDLS and CDR2 YYNGEE. The DNA for the CDR3 is TGTGCCAGCAGCGTAGCTATAACGGGGGGAGGGAAAGAGACCCAGTACTTC. It yields the protein CASSVAITGGGKETQYF.